This T cell receptor beta chain derives from a study of CD8 T cells in Susac syndrome. V gave up 1 base and J gave up 7 bases, with 11 bases separating them. CDR3 size: 14 residues. The germline V gene encodes CDR1 SGHDN and CDR2 FVKESK. The RNA input was about 0.5 to 1 ug, and it was reverse transcribed with random hexamers. A single record per CDR3 protein comes from TCRdb applying MiXCR to the immunoSEQ multiplex PCR reads. The sample carries 250,000 to 300,000 distinct CDR3 sequences, about 88% recorded once. The receptor was derived from a human donor with multiple sclerosis. The chain uses TRBV14 and TRBJ2-1; D gene ambiguous. Sequences were obtained from CD8+ T cells from PBMCs. CDR3 DNA: TGTGCCAGCAGCCAAGGACAAATTCGGAATGAGCAGTTCTTC. It encodes CASSQGQIRNEQFF.